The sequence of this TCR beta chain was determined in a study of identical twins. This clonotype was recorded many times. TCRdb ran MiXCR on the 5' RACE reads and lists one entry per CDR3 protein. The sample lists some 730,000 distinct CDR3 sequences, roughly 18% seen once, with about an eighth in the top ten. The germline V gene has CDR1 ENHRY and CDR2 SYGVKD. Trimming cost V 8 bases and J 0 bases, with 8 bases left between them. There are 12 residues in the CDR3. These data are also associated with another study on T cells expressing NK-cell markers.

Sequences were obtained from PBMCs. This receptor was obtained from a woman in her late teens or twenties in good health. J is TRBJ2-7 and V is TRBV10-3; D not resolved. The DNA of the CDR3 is TGTGCCATCGCCCTTAGCTCCTACGAGCAGTACTTC. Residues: CAIALSSYEQYF.